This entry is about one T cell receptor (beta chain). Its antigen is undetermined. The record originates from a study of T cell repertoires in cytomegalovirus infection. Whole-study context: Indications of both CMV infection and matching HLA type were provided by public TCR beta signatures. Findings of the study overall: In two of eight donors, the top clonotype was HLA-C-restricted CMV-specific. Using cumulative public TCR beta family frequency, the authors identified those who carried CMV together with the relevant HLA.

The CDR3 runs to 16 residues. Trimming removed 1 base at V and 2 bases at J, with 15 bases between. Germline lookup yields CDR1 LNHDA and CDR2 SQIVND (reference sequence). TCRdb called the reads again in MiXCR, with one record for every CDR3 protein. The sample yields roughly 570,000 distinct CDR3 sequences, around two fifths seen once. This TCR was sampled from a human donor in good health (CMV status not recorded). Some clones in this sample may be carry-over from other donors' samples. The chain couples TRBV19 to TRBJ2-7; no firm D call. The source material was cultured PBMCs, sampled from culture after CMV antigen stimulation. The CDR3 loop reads CASSIGVGSQAYEQYF. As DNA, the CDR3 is TGTGCCAGTAGTATAGGAGTTGGATCTCAGGCCTACGAGCAGTACTTC.